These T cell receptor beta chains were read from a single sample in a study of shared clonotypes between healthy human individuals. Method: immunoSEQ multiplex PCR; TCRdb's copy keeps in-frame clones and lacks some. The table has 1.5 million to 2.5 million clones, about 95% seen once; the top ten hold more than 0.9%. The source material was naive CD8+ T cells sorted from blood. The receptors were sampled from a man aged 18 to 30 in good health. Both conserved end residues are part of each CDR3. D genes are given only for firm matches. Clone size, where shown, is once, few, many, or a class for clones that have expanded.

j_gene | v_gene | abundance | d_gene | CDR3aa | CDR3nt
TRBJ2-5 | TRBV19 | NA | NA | CASSIVSSAETQYF | TGTGCCAGTAGTATAGTTAGCTCCGCCGAGACCCAGTACTTC
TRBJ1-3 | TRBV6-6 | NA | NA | CASSYSADTIYF | TGTGCCAGCAGTTACTCGGCCGACACCATATATTTT
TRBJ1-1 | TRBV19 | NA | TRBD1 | CASRLRFDRVNTEAFF | TGTGCCAGTCGTCTCAGATTCGACAGGGTGAACACTGAAGCTTTCTTT
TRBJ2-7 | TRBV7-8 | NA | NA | CASSYNPSSYEQYF | TGTGCCAGCAGCTACAACCCAAGCTCCTACGAGCAGTACTTC
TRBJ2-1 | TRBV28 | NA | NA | CASSLWGGDGIYEQFF | TGTGCCAGCAGTTTATGGGGTGGGGACGGCATCTATGAGCAGTTCTTC
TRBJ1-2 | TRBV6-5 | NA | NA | CASSYLDSYGYTF | TGTGCCAGCAGTTATCTCGACAGCTATGGCTACACCTTC
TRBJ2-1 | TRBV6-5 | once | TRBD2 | CASSYSTSGSHEQFF | TGTGCCAGCAGTTACTCTACTAGCGGGAGTCATGAGCAGTTCTTC
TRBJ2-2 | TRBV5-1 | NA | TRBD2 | CASSLSLAGGPDTGELFF | TGCGCCAGCAGCTTGTCCCTAGCGGGAGGGCCAGACACCGGGGAGCTGTTTTTT
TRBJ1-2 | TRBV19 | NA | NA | CASSIDGEHYGYTF | TGTGCCAGTAGTATTGACGGAGAGCACTATGGCTACACCTTC
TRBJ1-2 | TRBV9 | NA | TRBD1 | CASKFLTGASGYTF | TGTGCCAGCAAGTTCTTGACAGGGGCGAGTGGCTACACCTTC
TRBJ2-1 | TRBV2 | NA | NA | CASSQGDSYNEQFF | TGTGCCAGCAGCCAGGGGGACTCTTACAATGAGCAGTTCTTC
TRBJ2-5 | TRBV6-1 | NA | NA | CASSEWPGAIADPQETQYF | TGTGCCAGCAGTGAATGGCCGGGAGCGATAGCGGATCCTCAAGAGACCCAGTACTTC
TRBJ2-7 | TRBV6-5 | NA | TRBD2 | CASSTLGLSSYEQYF | TGTGCCAGCAGCACTCTGGGACTAAGCTCCTACGAGCAGTACTTC
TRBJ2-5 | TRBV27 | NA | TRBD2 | CASSPSAGEVQETQYF | TGTGCCAGCAGTCCCTCAGCGGGAGAAGTCCAAGAGACCCAGTACTTC
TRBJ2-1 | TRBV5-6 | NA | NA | CASSSPFMAGSSYNEQFF | TGTGCCAGCAGCTCTCCCTTTATGGCGGGGAGCTCCTACAATGAGCAGTTCTTC